These T cell receptor beta chains were read from a single sample in a study of blood T cell repertoires in COVID-19. This table comes from immunoSEQ multiplex PCR, and its TCRdb copy is limited to in-frame clones, with some not included. Found here are roughly 230,000 clones, approximately 82% of them singletons; the top ten hold around 7.9%. Sequenced input: peripheral blood. The origin of the receptors is a man aged 35 to 55 with active or convalescent COVID-19. Each CDR3 is given with its conserved first and last residue. The order of the fields is J gene, clone size, V gene, D gene, CDR3 DNA, CDR3 protein. A D gene is named only where the DNA matches it firmly. Not every row has a clone size; where given, it reads once, few, many or a size class.

J gene: TRBJ1-4; clone size: once; V gene: TRBV9; D gene: TRBD1; CDR3 DNA: TGTGCCAGCAGCGCCACCGGGACAGGGAATAATGAAAAACTGTTTTTT; CDR3 protein: CASSATGTGNNEKLFF
J gene: TRBJ1-2; clone size: .; V gene: TRBV27; D gene: TRBD1; CDR3 DNA: TGTGCCAGTAGACAGGGGTCTATAGCTAACTATGGCTACACCTTC; CDR3 protein: CASRQGSIANYGYTF
J gene: TRBJ1-5; clone size: .; V gene: TRBV27; D gene: .; CDR3 DNA: TGTGCCAGCAGTCTCACCTACGACAATCAGCCCCAGCATTTT; CDR3 protein: CASSLTYDNQPQHF
J gene: TRBJ1-1; clone size: .; V gene: TRBV5-1; D gene: .; CDR3 DNA: TGCGCCAGCAGCTTGGGCGACCTCCGGGGTGAAGCTTTCTTT; CDR3 protein: CASSLGDLRGEAFF
J gene: TRBJ2-3; clone size: .; V gene: TRBV9; D gene: TRBD1; CDR3 DNA: TGTGCCAGCAGCCCCCGGCCAGGGGGCCGGACAGATACGCAGTATTTT; CDR3 protein: CASSPRPGGRTDTQYF
J gene: TRBJ1-1; clone size: .; V gene: TRBV9; D gene: .; CDR3 DNA: TGTGCCAGCAGCGTACAGGGGAGCACTGAAGCTTTCTTT; CDR3 protein: CASSVQGSTEAFF
J gene: TRBJ1-1; clone size: .; V gene: TRBV9; D gene: TRBD1; CDR3 DNA: TGTGCCAGCAGCGAGGAGGGGGCAGATACTGAAGCTTTCTTT; CDR3 protein: CASSEEGADTEAFF
J gene: TRBJ1-1; clone size: many; V gene: TRBV5-5; D gene: .; CDR3 DNA: TGTGCCAGCAGACCGGGCCAGGGGTTCAACACTGAAGCTTTCTTT; CDR3 protein: CASRPGQGFNTEAFF
J gene: TRBJ2-7; clone size: .; V gene: TRBV18; D gene: TRBD1; CDR3 DNA: TGTGCCAGCCAGCCGACAGGGGGCACCTACGAGCAGTACTTC; CDR3 protein: CASQPTGGTYEQYF
J gene: TRBJ2-7; clone size: .; V gene: TRBV2; D gene: TRBD1; CDR3 DNA: TGTGCCAGCAGTGATAGGGACAGGGTAAAGTACTTC; CDR3 protein: CASSDRDRVKYF
J gene: TRBJ1-2; clone size: .; V gene: TRBV5-1; D gene: TRBD1; CDR3 DNA: TGCGCCAGCAGCCTGACAGGGGGCCACGTCCTTTATGGCTACACCTTC; CDR3 protein: CASSLTGGHVLYGYTF
J gene: TRBJ2-2; clone size: once; V gene: TRBV28; D gene: TRBD1; CDR3 DNA: TGTGCCAGCAGTTTTTCAGGGGGCCTCGCGAACACCGGGGAGCTGTTTTTT; CDR3 protein: CASSFSGGLANTGELFF
J gene: TRBJ2-7; clone size: few; V gene: TRBV7-2; D gene: TRBD2; CDR3 DNA: TGTGCCAGCAGCTTAGATCTAGCGGGAGGACCCGAGCAGTACTTC; CDR3 protein: CASSLDLAGGPEQYF
J gene: TRBJ1-4; clone size: .; V gene: TRBV5-1; D gene: TRBD1; CDR3 DNA: TGCGCCAGCAGCTTGGGGACAGGTGAAAAACTGTTTTTT; CDR3 protein: CASSLGTGEKLFF
J gene: TRBJ2-1; clone size: .; V gene: TRBV5-4; D gene: .; CDR3 DNA: TGTGCCAGCAGCCCCCCCCGTCCGGGGAGTTCCTCCTCCTTCTACAATGAGCAGTTCTTC; CDR3 protein: CASSPPRPGSSSSFYNEQFF
J gene: TRBJ2-4; clone size: .; V gene: TRBV3-1/TRBV3-2; D gene: TRBD1; CDR3 DNA: TGTGCCAGCAGCCAGGGACAGGGGGGAAAAAACATTCAGTACTTC; CDR3 protein: CASSQGQGGKNIQYF
J gene: TRBJ2-6; clone size: .; V gene: TRBV19; D gene: .; CDR3 DNA: TGTGCCAGTAGTATAACGCAGGGGGGAACTGGGGCCAACGTCCTGACTTTC; CDR3 protein: CASSITQGGTGANVLTF
J gene: TRBJ1-2; clone size: once; V gene: TRBV30; D gene: .; CDR3 DNA: TGTGCCTGGGCCCAGGTTAACTATGGCTACACCTTC; CDR3 protein: CAWAQVNYGYTF
J gene: TRBJ1-1; clone size: .; V gene: TRBV29-1; D gene: .; CDR3 DNA: TGCAGCCTCAGGAAAACGAACACTGAAGCTTTCTTT; CDR3 protein: CSLRKTNTEAFF
J gene: TRBJ1-1; clone size: .; V gene: TRBV10-3; D gene: .; CDR3 DNA: TGTGCCATCAGTGAGTCGAGCGGATACACTGAAGCTTTCTTT; CDR3 protein: CAISESSGYTEAFF
J gene: TRBJ1-6; clone size: .; V gene: TRBV27; D gene: TRBD1; CDR3 DNA: TGTGCCAGCAGTTCCTCTTGGACAGGAGGGAATTCACCCCTCCACTTT; CDR3 protein: CASSSSWTGGNSPLHF
J gene: TRBJ1-3; clone size: .; V gene: TRBV3-1/TRBV3-2; D gene: .; CDR3 DNA: TGTGCCAGCAGCCAAGCAACCGGTTCTGGAAACACCATATATTTT; CDR3 protein: CASSQATGSGNTIYF
J gene: TRBJ1-2; clone size: .; V gene: TRBV4-1; D gene: TRBD1; CDR3 DNA: TGCGCCAGCAGCCAAGAAAGTGGGACAGGCTATGGCTACACCTTC; CDR3 protein: CASSQESGTGYGYTF
J gene: TRBJ2-7; clone size: .; V gene: TRBV4-2; D gene: .; CDR3 DNA: TGTGCCAGCAGCCAAGGGCCCTACGAGCAGTACTTC; CDR3 protein: CASSQGPYEQYF
J gene: TRBJ1-5; clone size: .; V gene: TRBV2; D gene: .; CDR3 DNA: TGTGCCAGCATGATCGGGACACCTAATCAGCCCCAGCATTTT; CDR3 protein: CASMIGTPNQPQHF
J gene: TRBJ1-2; clone size: few; V gene: TRBV19; D gene: .; CDR3 DNA: TGTGCCAGTAGCGGGGGGTATGGCTACACCTTC; CDR3 protein: CASSGGYGYTF
J gene: TRBJ1-2; clone size: .; V gene: TRBV4-1; D gene: TRBD1; CDR3 DNA: TGCGCCAGCAGCCTCTTCCTGGGACAGAACTATGGCTACACCTTC; CDR3 protein: CASSLFLGQNYGYTF
J gene: TRBJ2-3; clone size: .; V gene: TRBV7-2; D gene: TRBD2; CDR3 DNA: TGTGCCAGCAGCTTGGGACTAGGGGGCACAGATACGCAGTATTTT; CDR3 protein: CASSLGLGGTDTQYF
J gene: TRBJ1-1; clone size: .; V gene: TRBV3-1/TRBV3-2; D gene: TRBD1; CDR3 DNA: TGTGCCAGCAGCCAACCCGGGACAGGGGAAGCTTTCTTT; CDR3 protein: CASSQPGTGEAFF
J gene: TRBJ2-5; clone size: once; V gene: TRBV11-3; D gene: TRBD2; CDR3 DNA: TGTGCCAGCAGCCCTAGCGGGGGGGAGACCCAGTACTTC; CDR3 protein: CASSPSGGETQYF
J gene: TRBJ2-5; clone size: .; V gene: TRBV11-3; D gene: .; CDR3 DNA: TGTGCCAGCAGCTTAAGGGGGAAGTCGAAAAGACCTCAAGAGACCCAGTACTTC; CDR3 protein: CASSLRGKSKRPQETQYF
J gene: TRBJ1-2; clone size: .; V gene: TRBV11-2; D gene: TRBD1; CDR3 DNA: TGTGCCAGCAGGGAAGACAGGGGGTATGGCTACACCTTC; CDR3 protein: CASREDRGYGYTF
J gene: TRBJ1-5; clone size: .; V gene: TRBV27; D gene: .; CDR3 DNA: TGTGCCAGCAGCTGGGGGAGAGGGGGTAATCAGCCCCAGCATTTT; CDR3 protein: CASSWGRGGNQPQHF
J gene: TRBJ1-2; clone size: once; V gene: TRBV11-3; D gene: TRBD1; CDR3 DNA: TGTGCCAGCAGCCAGGGGGCCTATGGCTACACCTTC; CDR3 protein: CASSQGAYGYTF
J gene: TRBJ1-5; clone size: .; V gene: TRBV6-2/TRBV6-3; D gene: .; CDR3 DNA: TGTGCCAGCAGTTTTAGTTGGTGGCCCCAGCATTTT; CDR3 protein: CASSFSWWPQHF
J gene: TRBJ2-1; clone size: once; V gene: TRBV5-1; D gene: TRBD2; CDR3 DNA: TGCGCCAGCAGCTCCGGGACTAGCGGGACCGATGAGCAGTTCTTC; CDR3 protein: CASSSGTSGTDEQFF
J gene: TRBJ1-3; clone size: once; V gene: TRBV15; D gene: .; CDR3 DNA: TGTGCCACCAGCAGCTCAGGGAGGATCTCTGGAAACACCATATATTTT; CDR3 protein: CATSSSGRISGNTIYF
J gene: TRBJ1-1; clone size: .; V gene: TRBV4-1; D gene: TRBD1; CDR3 DNA: TGCGCCAGCAGCCATACAGGGGAGATGGGTGGGACTGAAGCTTTCTTT; CDR3 protein: CASSHTGEMGGTEAFF
J gene: TRBJ1-1; clone size: .; V gene: TRBV4-2; D gene: .; CDR3 DNA: TGTGCCAGCAGCCCCCGGGGGAACACTGAAGCTTTCTTT; CDR3 protein: CASSPRGNTEAFF
J gene: TRBJ1-4; clone size: .; V gene: TRBV18; D gene: .; CDR3 DNA: TGTGCCAGCTCACCATTAGGAGCTTATAATGAAAAACTGTTTTTT; CDR3 protein: CASSPLGAYNEKLFF
J gene: TRBJ2-2; clone size: .; V gene: TRBV7-9; D gene: .; CDR3 DNA: TGTGCCAGCAGCTTCCGGAAGGGGGGGAAGCGGAACACCGGGGAGCTGTTTTTT; CDR3 protein: CASSFRKGGKRNTGELFF
J gene: TRBJ2-5; clone size: few; V gene: TRBV24-1; D gene: .; CDR3 DNA: TGTGCCACCAGTGATCCTGACACGCAAGAGACCCAGTACTTC; CDR3 protein: CATSDPDTQETQYF
J gene: TRBJ1-1; clone size: .; V gene: TRBV5-1; D gene: .; CDR3 DNA: TGCGCCAGCAGCTTGGATGCAGGCGTGCGGGCGAACACTGAAGCTTTCTTT; CDR3 protein: CASSLDAGVRANTEAFF
J gene: TRBJ2-1; clone size: .; V gene: TRBV7-8; D gene: TRBD2; CDR3 DNA: TGTGCCAGCAGCCTTCAGATCCGGGGGGGTGATGAGCAGTTCTTC; CDR3 protein: CASSLQIRGGDEQFF
J gene: TRBJ1-4; clone size: few; V gene: TRBV5-1; D gene: TRBD1; CDR3 DNA: TGCGCCAGCAGCTTGGCGAGGGGGCTGGCTGAAAAACTGTTTTTT; CDR3 protein: CASSLARGLAEKLFF
J gene: TRBJ2-7; clone size: .; V gene: TRBV30; D gene: TRBD1; CDR3 DNA: TGTGCCTTAGACGAGGGACAGGGAAACGAGCAGTACTTC; CDR3 protein: CALDEGQGNEQYF
J gene: TRBJ1-5; clone size: .; V gene: TRBV7-2; D gene: .; CDR3 DNA: TGTGCCAGCAGCTTAGAAAAGGGGCGCAATCAGCCCCAGCATTTT; CDR3 protein: CASSLEKGRNQPQHF
J gene: TRBJ1-2; clone size: once; V gene: TRBV2; D gene: .; CDR3 DNA: TGTGCCAGCAAAGGGGCCCCACTCATCCTACCCTATGGCTACACCTTC; CDR3 protein: CASKGAPLILPYGYTF